This TCR beta chain came from a study of blood T cells in healthy people across ages. No fewer than 7 million PBMCs went into each sample. Alongside a J-beta primer mix, a sample-barcoded 5' primer served in a second PCR lasting roughly 6 to 12 cycles. One entry per CDR3 protein results from TCRdb running MiXCR on the 5' RACE reads. The data contain hundreds of thousands of distinct CDR3 sequences, about 48% of them singletons. The receptor was isolated from a man between 25 and 39 years old in good health. The sample was blood.

CDR3 sequence: CASSSPGLDYGYTF. As DNA, the CDR3 is TGTGCCAGCAGCAGCCCCGGTTTGGACTATGGCTACACCTTC. V is TRBV5-8 and J is TRBJ1-2; D is unresolved. V shed 4 bases and J shed 3 bases, with 13 bases lying between them. This CDR3 region has 14 residues. Germline loops: CDR1 SGHTS, CDR2 YDEGEE.